This T cell receptor beta chain was sequenced during a study of shared clonotypes between healthy human individuals. Study-level information: CD4 naive cells filled three plates per donor, CD4 memory three, CD8 naive two and CD8 memory one.

This CDR3 contains 14 residues. Deletions cut 1 base from V and 3 bases from J, with 6 bases between. CDR1 and CDR2 (germline): LNHNV, YYDKDF (reference sequence). Across several immunoSEQ plates, the genomic DNA of each subset was split evenly. The assay was immunoSEQ multiplex PCR, and TCRdb's table has in-frame clones only and misses some. The sample holds approximately 1,500,000 clones; 96% are singletons and the top ten take over 1%. HIV-negative, healthy adults without recent acute infections or vaccinations were the donors. A CD45RA+ naive subset and a CD45RA-negative memory subset were split from CD4+ cells.

Material for sequencing was naive CD4+ T cells sorted from blood. Regarding subset: CD45RA+ positively selected. The receptor was isolated from a man aged 25-40 years in good health. The J gene is TRBJ1-4, the V gene TRBV15; D is uncertain. CDR3 nucleotides: TGTGCCACCAGCAGAGTTGGGGCTAATGAAAAACTGTTTTTT. It codes for CATSRVGANEKLFF.